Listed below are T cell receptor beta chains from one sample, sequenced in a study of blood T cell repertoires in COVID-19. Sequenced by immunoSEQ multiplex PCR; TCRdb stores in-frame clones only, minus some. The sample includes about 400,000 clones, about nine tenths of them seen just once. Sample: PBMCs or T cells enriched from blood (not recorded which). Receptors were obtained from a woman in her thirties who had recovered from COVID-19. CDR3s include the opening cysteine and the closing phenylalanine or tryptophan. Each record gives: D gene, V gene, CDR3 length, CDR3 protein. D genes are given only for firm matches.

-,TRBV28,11,CASSPQLGQYF
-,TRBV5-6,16,CASSSHFLRRNTEAFF
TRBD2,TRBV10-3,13,CAIRQRGADTQYF
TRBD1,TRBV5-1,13,CASSLTGGEPQHF
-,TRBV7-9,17,CASSLGSRRDEPYEQYF
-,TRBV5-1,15,CASSFDYGGRNEQYF
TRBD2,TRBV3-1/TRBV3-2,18,CASSQEMEAGDFGETQYF
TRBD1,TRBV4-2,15,CASSPRTGDTGELFF
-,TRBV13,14,CASRARGSSYEQYF
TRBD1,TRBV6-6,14,CASRPGQVSGEQYF
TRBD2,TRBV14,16,CASSRPGTSGGNEQFF
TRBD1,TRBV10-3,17,CAISESAGRGQYEKLFF
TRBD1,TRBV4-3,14,CASSPGTGIDTQYF
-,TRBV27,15,CASSPATGSVETQYF
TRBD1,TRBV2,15,CASTKEGASNQPQHF
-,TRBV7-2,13,CASSSRSGNTIYF
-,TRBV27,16,CASSLSSGTINYGYTF
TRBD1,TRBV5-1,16,CASRLSLGTDSYEQYF
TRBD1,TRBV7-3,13,CASSSDRGYEQYF
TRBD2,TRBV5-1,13,CASSLGDYYEQYF
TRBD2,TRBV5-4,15,CASTLGLAGTDTQYF
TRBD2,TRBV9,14,CASSVAGGQETQYF
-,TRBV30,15,CAWSEDGAYNSPLHF
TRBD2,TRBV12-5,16,CASGRGLAGGGETQYF
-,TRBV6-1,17,CASSEVIPSSYNSPLHF
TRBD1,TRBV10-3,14,CAIGTRQGNPPQHF
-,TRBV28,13,CASSRRLFYGYTF
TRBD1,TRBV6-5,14,CASSRTGVNQPQHF
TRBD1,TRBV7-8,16,CASSFDRGPGNSPLHF
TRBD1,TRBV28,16,CASSLLSGTGGLEQYF
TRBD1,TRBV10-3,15,CAIRDEQGQGQPQHF
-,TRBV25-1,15,CASSELAGGTDTQYF
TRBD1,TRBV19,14,CASTPGQGAWEQYF
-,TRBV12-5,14,CASGLGVSGNTIYF
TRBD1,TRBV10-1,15,CASRADRGWDNEQFF
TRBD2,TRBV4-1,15,CASSRGRGFYNEQFF
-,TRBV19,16,CASSMEQGWRNYGYTF
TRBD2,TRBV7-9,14,CASSSSGYTDTQYF
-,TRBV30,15,CAFPRRNADTGELFF
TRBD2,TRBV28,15,CASSFYAGVKDTQYF
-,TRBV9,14,CASSVVYRNTEAFF
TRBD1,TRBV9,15,CASSAGGSSRNTIYF
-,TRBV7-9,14,CASTPLEGESPLHF
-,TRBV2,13,CASSETEFYGYTF
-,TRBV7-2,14,CASSFTRTQETQYF
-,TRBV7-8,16,CASRPGPTLPSDTQYF
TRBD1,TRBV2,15,CASSTGQVLGETQYF
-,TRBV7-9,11,CASSSFHEQYF
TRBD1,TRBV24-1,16,CATSDTRDRGTGELFF
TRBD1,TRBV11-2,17,CASSPRTGGFSGNTIYF
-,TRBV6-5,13,CASSRASNYGYTF
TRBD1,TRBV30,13,CAWSPGQPYEQYF
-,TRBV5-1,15,CASSLGLVSYNEQFF
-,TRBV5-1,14,CASSLDRRDYGYTF
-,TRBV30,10,CASRDSRAFF